Shown below are 16 T cell receptor beta chains from a single sample sequenced in a study of cytomegalovirus exposure and HLA in healthy donors (TCRdb year 2017). Library method: the immunoSEQ multiplex PCR assay. TCRdb took this table from immuneACCESS and kept in-frame rearrangements with V and J called. Such tables lack part of the clones; where checked against another copy, unresolved V genes explain under half of the gap, and the rest is unexplained. Within this sample are more than 150,000 clones, with around 89% of them counted one time only. Almost 3% of the sample lies in the top ten. Sequenced input: PBMCs. These receptors originate from a man between 18 and 29 years old in good health and CMV-seronegative.

This chain uses TRBV27 with TRBJ2-2, with D perhaps matching TRBD1 (6 bases). V gave up 7 bases and J gave up 4 bases, with 13 bases separating them. Per germline, CDR1 MNHEY and CDR2 SMNVEV (reference sequence). This CDR3 region has 14 residues. The CDR3 DNA follows: TGTGCCAGCACCTGGACAGTACCCACCGGGGAGCTGTTTTTT. It codes for CASTWTVPTGELFF.

The chain carries TRBV5-1 and TRBJ2-6, with D perhaps TRBD1 (6 bases). Germline assignment: CDR1 SGHRS and CDR2 YFSETQ. This CDR3 has 18 amino acids. V dropped 3 bases and J dropped 0 bases, with 16 bases sitting between them. The CDR3 loop reads CASSSFTGRDSGANVLTF. The DNA of the CDR3 is TGCGCCAGCAGCTCCTTTACAGGGAGAGACTCTGGGGCCAACGTCCTGACTTTC.

The rearrangement uses TRBV29-1 and TRBJ2-7; 8 bases map to TRBD1. The CDR3 is 13 amino acids. Germline V CDR1 and CDR2: SQVTM, ANQGSEA. The V segment lost 6 bases and the J segment 5 bases; nucleotides outside the gene matches: 9. The CDR3 sequence: CSVPGQAFHEQYF. Written as DNA, the CDR3 is TGCAGCGTACCGGGACAGGCGTTCCACGAGCAGTACTTC.

This clone was counted only a few times. The chain couples TRBV4-1 to TRBJ2-7, with D possibly matching TRBD1 (5 bases). V was cut by 0 bases and J by 3 bases, with 12 bases left in between. CDR1 is MGHRA and CDR2 is YSYEKL in the germline V gene. The CDR3 is 15 amino acids. CDR3 protein: CASSQDRRRGYEQYV. Here the CDR3 DNA reads TGCGCCAGCAGCCAAGACCGAAGAAGGGGCTACGAGCAGTACGTC.

This clone came up a few times. DNA for the CDR3: TGTGCCAGCAGCCCAAGGGTCGGGAGTAGGGGCTACACCTTC. Protein: CASSPRVGSRGYTF. The chain uses TRBV13 and TRBJ1-2; D ambiguous. This CDR3 has 14 residues. Germline V gives CDR1 PRHDT, CDR2 FYEKMQ (reference sequence). V was trimmed by 5 bases and J by 8 bases, leaving 18 bases between them. The variable domain in full, with the rest retrieved from reference TRBV13 and TRBJ1-2, is AAGVIQSPRHLIKEKRETATLKCYPIPRHDTVYWYQQGPGQDPQFLISFYEKMQSDKGSIPDRFSAQQFSDYHSELNMSSLELGDSALYFCASSPRVGSRGYTFGSGTRLTVV.

The table lists this clone with a count of one. The J gene is TRBJ2-3, the V gene TRBV7-2, with 10 bases that match TRBD2. CDR1 is SGHTA and CDR2 is FQGNSA in the germline V gene. V shed 7 bases, J shed 4 bases, and the junction held 11 bases outside the gene matches. This CDR3 has 16 residues. CDR3 sequence: CASTKKLAGGPDTQYF. The CDR3 DNA reads TGTGCCAGCACCAAAAAATTAGCGGGAGGCCCAGATACGCAGTATTTT.

The chain links TRBV5-1 to TRBJ2-5; 13 nucleotides agree with TRBD2. Germline V gives CDR1 SGHRS, CDR2 YFSETQ. The CDR3 is made up of 15 amino acids. The V gene end was trimmed by 3 bases and the J gene end by 3 bases; junction bases not matched to a gene: 2. This chain's CDR3 is CASSSTSGGEETQYF. For the CDR3, the DNA is TGCGCCAGCAGCTCTACTAGCGGGGGGGAAGAGACCCAGTACTTC.

The chain couples TRBV4-1 to TRBJ1-3; a possible D gene is TRBD1 (5 bases). The CDR3 runs to 17 residues. The V and J ends lost 0 bases and 3 bases respectively, with 15 bases between them. Per the germline V gene, CDR1 is MGHRA and CDR2 is YSYEKL. The CDR3 nucleotides are TGCGCCAGCAGCCAAGAATCGCTCTCAGGGTTTGGAAACACCATATATTTT. It specifies CASSQESLSGFGNTIYF.

The chain has TRBV9 and TRBJ2-1; 9 positions match TRBD2. This CDR3 has 16 amino acids. V lost 0 bases to trimming and J lost 6 bases; unmatched junction nucleotides: 7. Germline CDR1 is SGDLS and CDR2 is YYNGEE. In DNA form, the CDR3 reads TGTGCCAGCAGCGTAGCTTGGGCGGGAGGGGGCAATGAGCAGTTCTTC. Its protein product is CASSVAWAGGGNEQFF.

The CDR3 region is CASSQGVRNNEQFF. DNA of the CDR3: TGTGCCAGCTCCCAGGGGGTTCGGAACAATGAGCAGTTCTTC. The chain joins TRBV6-5 to TRBJ2-1, with 7 nucleotides matching TRBD1. Germline V gene data show CDR1 as MNHEY and CDR2 as SVGAGI. The CDR3 consists of 14 residues. Trimming removed 8 bases from V and 5 bases from J; junction bases left unmatched: 9.

The rearrangement uses TRBV28 and TRBJ1-5; no definite D call. The CDR3 runs to 14 residues. V lost 3 bases to trimming and J lost 3 bases, with 9 bases between them. The germline CDR1 and CDR2 sequences are MDHEN and SYDVKM. DNA of the CDR3: TGTGCCAGCAGTTTCGGAGGGAACAATCAGCCCCAGCATTTT. Translating it yields CASSFGGNNQPQHF.

The chain links TRBV16 to TRBJ2-7; TRBD2 agrees at 9 bases. Germline CDR1 and CDR2: KGHSY and FQNENV. J lost 6 bases, V lost 1 base, and 7 bases had no gene match. The CDR3 extends over 15 amino acids. CDR3 sequence reads: CASSQFGLAGSEQYF. In DNA, the CDR3 is TGTGCCAGCAGCCAATTTGGGCTAGCGGGAAGCGAGCAGTACTTC.

The chain joins TRBV5-1 to TRBJ1-1; D is ambiguous. Trimming cost V 0 bases and J 2 bases, with 11 bases left between them. The CDR3 consists of 15 residues. The germline gives CDR1 SGHRS, CDR2 YFSETQ. This chain's CDR3 is CASSLVGGINTEAFF. CDR3 nucleotides: TGCGCCAGCAGCTTGGTAGGCGGGATTAACACTGAAGCTTTCTTT.

The sample holds a few counts of this clone. J is TRBJ1-5 and V is TRBV28; D not certain. The length of the CDR3 is 14 residues. Trimming left V 6 bases short and J 6 bases short, with 15 bases between. Germline CDR1 is MDHEN and CDR2 is SYDVKM. The DNA of the CDR3 is TGTGCCAGCAGCCCGGAGGTGGTCGGTCAGCCCCAGCATTTT. It codes for CASSPEVVGQPQHF.

This sequence joins TRBV5-1 and TRBJ1-1, with unresolved D. Between the trimmed V and J ends, which lost 2 bases and 1 base, there was a span of 9 bases. CDR1 and CDR2 from the germline V gene are SGHRS and YFSETQ. The CDR3 has 14 residues. As DNA, the CDR3 is TGCGCCAGCAGCTTTTCGGGAGAGAACACTGAAGCTTTCTTT. This codes for CASSFSGENTEAFF.

This clone was recorded a few times. CDR3 DNA sequence: TGTGCCAGTAGAATGCCTGACAGGGGGCAAAATTCACCCCTCCACTTT. This gives the protein CASRMPDRGQNSPLHF. V is TRBV19 and J is TRBJ1-6; TRBD1 matches 10 bases. V lost 6 bases, J lost 7 bases, and 9 bases stayed unmatched. CDR1 LNHDA and CDR2 SQIVND come from the germline V gene (reference sequence). This CDR3 is built from 16 residues.